These 4 T cell receptor beta chains were all obtained from the same sample, sequenced in a study of T cells after posttransplantation cyclophosphamide. Measured with immunoSEQ multiplex PCR; TCRdb has only the in-frame clones, and not every one. Of approximately 23,000 clones listed, 95% to 98% were seen once; the top ten hold around 0.14%. The naive gate required viable CD3+CD4+ or CD3+CD8+ cells with CCR7+CD45RA+CD45RO-CD95-CD27+CD28+ phenotype. Sequences were obtained from naive CD4+ T cells sorted from PBMCs. The source of these receptors is a man aged 45-65 years in good health, CMV-negative, and a related stem cell transplant donor.

J is TRBJ1-4 and V is TRBV5-1; weak D call: TRBD1 (5 bases). Germline V gives CDR1 SGHRS, CDR2 YFSETQ. The CDR3 sequence is 15 residues long. V gave up 1 base and J gave up 7 bases, with 14 bases separating them. CDR3 nucleotide sequence: TGCGCCAGCAGCTTGAGTCCGGGGGGTGTTGAAAAACTGTTTTTT. Its translation is CASSLSPGGVEKLFF.

The chain employs TRBV9 and TRBJ2-3; 9 bases are a match to TRBD2. Losses at the gene ends were 0 bases for V and 3 bases for J; bases not matched to a gene: 5. The CDR3 runs 16 residues. The V gene's germline CDR1 is SGDLS and CDR2 YYNGEE. Here the CDR3 reads CASSVGFSGSTDTQYF. DNA for the CDR3: TGTGCCAGCAGCGTAGGGTTTAGCGGGAGTACAGATACGCAGTATTTT.

This clone appeared a single time. The rearrangement uses TRBV5-1 and TRBJ2-6; 8 bases agree with TRBD2. The CDR3 is made up of 16 amino acids. Germline V gives CDR1 SGHRS, CDR2 YFSETQ. V gave up 4 bases and J gave up 2 bases; unmatched junction bases: 5. The DNA for the CDR3 is TGCGCCAGCAGCCGGCCGGGGGGGCCTGGGGCCAACGTCCTGACTTTC. Encoded protein: CASSRPGGPGANVLTF.

The chain combines TRBV9 with TRBJ2-3; D call uncertain. The V and J ends lost 0 bases and 0 bases respectively, with 11 bases between them. Germline V gives CDR1 SGDLS, CDR2 YYNGEE. The length of the CDR3 is 16 residues. CDR3 sequence: CASSVAAGPSTDTQYF. The CDR3 bases are TGTGCCAGCAGCGTAGCCGCCGGTCCCAGCACAGATACGCAGTATTTT.